The sequence of this T cell receptor (beta chain) was determined in a study of shared clonotypes between healthy human individuals. As for the study in general: Donors had three CD4 naive, three CD4 memory, two CD8 naive and one CD8 memory plate apiece. Study-wide findings and caveats: Estimated richness values were generally larger in naive subsets than in memory subsets. Unshared clonotypes carried lower generation probabilities than those common to all four donors.

Trimming pared 2 bases from V and 8 bases from J, leaving 13 bases between. This CDR3 region has 14 residues. CDR1 and CDR2 (germline): MNHEY, SVGAGI. Only in-frame clones appear in the TCRdb table, and some are missing; sequencing was by immunoSEQ multiplex PCR. The sample contains roughly 770,000 clones, just over 95% of which appear only once. Naive CD8 cells comprised CD45RO-negative, CCR7-positively selected cells, excluding terminally differentiated effector memory CD45RA+ cells. Concerning this clone itself: Its cognate antigen is unknown.

Material for sequencing was naive CD8+ T cells sorted from blood. The TCR sequence derives from a man aged 25-40 years in good health. This sequence joins TRBV6-5 and TRBJ2-1; D may be TRBD2 (9 bases). CDR3 region: CASSYLAGQDEQFF. CDR3 nucleotide sequence: TGTGCCAGCAGTTACCTAGCGGGACAGGATGAGCAGTTCTTC.